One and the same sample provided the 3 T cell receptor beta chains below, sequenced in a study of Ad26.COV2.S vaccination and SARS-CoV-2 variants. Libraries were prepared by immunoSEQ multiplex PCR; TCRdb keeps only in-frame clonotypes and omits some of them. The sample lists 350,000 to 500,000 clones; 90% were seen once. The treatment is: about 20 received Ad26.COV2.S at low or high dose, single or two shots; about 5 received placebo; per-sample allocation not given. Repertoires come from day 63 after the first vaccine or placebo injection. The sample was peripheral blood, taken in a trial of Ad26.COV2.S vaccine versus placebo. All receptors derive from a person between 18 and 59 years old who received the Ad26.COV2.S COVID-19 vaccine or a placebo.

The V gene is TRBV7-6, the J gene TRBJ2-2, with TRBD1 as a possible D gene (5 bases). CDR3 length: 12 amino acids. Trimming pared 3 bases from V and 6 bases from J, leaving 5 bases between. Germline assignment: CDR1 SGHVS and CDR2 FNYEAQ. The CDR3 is CASSFRAGELFF. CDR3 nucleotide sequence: TGTGCCAGCAGCTTCAGGGCCGGGGAGCTGTTTTTT.

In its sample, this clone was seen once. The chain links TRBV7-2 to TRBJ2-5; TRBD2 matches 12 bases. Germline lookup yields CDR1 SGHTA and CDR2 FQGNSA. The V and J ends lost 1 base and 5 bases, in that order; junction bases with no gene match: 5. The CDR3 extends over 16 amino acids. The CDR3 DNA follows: TGTGCCAGCAGCTTAGGGACTAGCGGGATTGGGGAGACCCAGTACTTC. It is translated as CASSLGTSGIGETQYF.

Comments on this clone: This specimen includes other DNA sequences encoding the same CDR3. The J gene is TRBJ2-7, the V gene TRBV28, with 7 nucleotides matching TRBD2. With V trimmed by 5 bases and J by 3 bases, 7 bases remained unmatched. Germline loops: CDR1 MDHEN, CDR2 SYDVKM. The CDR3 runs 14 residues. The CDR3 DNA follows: TGTGCCAGCAGTCCCCCGGGGACTAACTACGAGCAGTACTTC. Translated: CASSPPGTNYEQYF.